This section outlines one T cell receptor (beta chain) sequence together with its context. Its antigen remains unknown. One end of the junction fails to match germline, which may point to a read error. The assay was immunoSEQ multiplex PCR, and TCRdb's table has in-frame clones only and misses some. The sample records roughly 150,000 clones, approximately 90% being singletons. The CDR3 loop spans 15 amino acids. CDR1 SGHRS and CDR2 YFSETQ come from the germline V gene. These data are taken from a study of T cell responses to AZD1222 COVID-19 vaccine. Study-wide points: A mostly white British donor set with more females was recruited, and clonal diversity was possibly underestimated. Recipients of AZD1222 seropositive at baseline numbered only 6 or 7. None of the repertoires were sampled until the peak T cell response had passed.

Source: peripheral blood, taken on day 0 of AZD1222 vaccination. The gene calls are TRBV5-1 and TRBJ1-6; D remains unclear. This clonotype originated in an adult in good health. The CDR3 DNA follows: TGCGCCAGCAGCTTGGAGTCCGGATATACTTCACCCCTCCACTTT. Translating it yields CASSLESGYTSPLHF.